The clone carrying this TCR beta chain appeared a single time. The sample belongs to a study of blood T cell repertoires in COVID-19. Assay: immunoSEQ multiplex PCR; the TCRdb copy retains only in-frame clones and omits some. The data contain around 190,000 clones, roughly 89% of them singletons. V shed 5 bases and J 5 bases; nucleotides not matched to a gene: 11. Germline CDR1 and CDR2: WSHSY and SAAADI. CDR3 length: 16 residues. The sample consisted of PBMCs or T cells enriched from blood (not recorded which). This sequence joins TRBV10-2 and TRBJ2-5, with 10 nucleotides matching TRBD2. The source of this sequence is a woman in her 30s who had been exposed to COVID-19. As DNA, the CDR3 is TGCGCCAGCAGTCCCCTGGGTAGCGGGGGGCGGGAGACCCAGTACTTC. Its protein is CASSPLGSGGRETQYF.